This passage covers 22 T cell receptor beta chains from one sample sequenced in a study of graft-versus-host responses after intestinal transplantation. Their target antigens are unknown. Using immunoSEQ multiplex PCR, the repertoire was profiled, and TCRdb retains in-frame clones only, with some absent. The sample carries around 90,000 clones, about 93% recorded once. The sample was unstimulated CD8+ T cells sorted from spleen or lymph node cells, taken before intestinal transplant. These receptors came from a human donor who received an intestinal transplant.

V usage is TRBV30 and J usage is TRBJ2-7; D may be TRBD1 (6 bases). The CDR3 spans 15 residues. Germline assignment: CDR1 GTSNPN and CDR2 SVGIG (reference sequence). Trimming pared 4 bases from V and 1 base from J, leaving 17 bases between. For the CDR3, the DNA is TGTGCCTGGAACCCCAGGGGCGCGATATCCTACGAGCAGTACTTC. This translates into CAWNPRGAISYEQYF.

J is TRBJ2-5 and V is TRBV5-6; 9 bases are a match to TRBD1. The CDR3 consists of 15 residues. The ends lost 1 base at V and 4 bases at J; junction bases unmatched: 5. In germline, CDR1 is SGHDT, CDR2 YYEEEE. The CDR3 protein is CASSLLTGGLETQYF. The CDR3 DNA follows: TGTGCCAGCAGCTTGTTGACAGGGGGGTTAGAGACCCAGTACTTC.

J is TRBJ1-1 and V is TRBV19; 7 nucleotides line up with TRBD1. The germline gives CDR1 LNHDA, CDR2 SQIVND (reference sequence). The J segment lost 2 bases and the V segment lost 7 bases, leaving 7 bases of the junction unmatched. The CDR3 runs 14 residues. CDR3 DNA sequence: TGTGCCAGTACCTTGGGGGACAGCAACACTGAAGCTTTCTTT. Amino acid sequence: CASTLGDSNTEAFF.

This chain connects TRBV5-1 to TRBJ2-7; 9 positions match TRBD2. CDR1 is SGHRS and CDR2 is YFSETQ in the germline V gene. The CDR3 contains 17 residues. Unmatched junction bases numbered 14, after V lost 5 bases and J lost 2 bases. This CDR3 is CASRLPSGTGMTYEQYF. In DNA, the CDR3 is TGCGCCAGCAGGTTACCTAGCGGGACCGGCATGACCTACGAGCAGTACTTC.

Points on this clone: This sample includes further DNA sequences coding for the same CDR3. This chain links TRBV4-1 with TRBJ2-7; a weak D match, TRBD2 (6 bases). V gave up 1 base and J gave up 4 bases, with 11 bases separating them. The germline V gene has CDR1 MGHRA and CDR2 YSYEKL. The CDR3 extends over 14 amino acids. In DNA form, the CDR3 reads TGCGCCAGCAGCCAAGTAACGGGAGAGTACGAGCAGTACTTC. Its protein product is CASSQVTGEYEQYF.

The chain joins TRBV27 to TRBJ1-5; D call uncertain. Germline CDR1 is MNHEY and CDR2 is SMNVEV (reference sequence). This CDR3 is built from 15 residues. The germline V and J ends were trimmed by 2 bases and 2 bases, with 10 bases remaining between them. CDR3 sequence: CASSLRGGGNQPQHF. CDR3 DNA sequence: TGTGCCAGCAGTTTACGAGGAGGCGGCAATCAGCCCCAGCATTTT.

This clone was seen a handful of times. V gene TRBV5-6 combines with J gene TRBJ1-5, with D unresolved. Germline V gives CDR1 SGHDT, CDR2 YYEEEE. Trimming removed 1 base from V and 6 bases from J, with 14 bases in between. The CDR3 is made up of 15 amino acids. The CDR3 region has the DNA TGTGCCAGCAGCTTGTCTCCATCTCGCGGTCAGCCCCAGCATTTT. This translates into CASSLSPSRGQPQHF.

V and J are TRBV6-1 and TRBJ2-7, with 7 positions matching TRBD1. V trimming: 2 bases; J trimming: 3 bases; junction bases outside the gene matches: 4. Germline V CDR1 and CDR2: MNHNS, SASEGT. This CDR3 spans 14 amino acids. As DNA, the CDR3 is TGTGCCAGCAGTGAAACAGGGGCACACTACGAGCAGTACTTC. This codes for CASSETGAHYEQYF.

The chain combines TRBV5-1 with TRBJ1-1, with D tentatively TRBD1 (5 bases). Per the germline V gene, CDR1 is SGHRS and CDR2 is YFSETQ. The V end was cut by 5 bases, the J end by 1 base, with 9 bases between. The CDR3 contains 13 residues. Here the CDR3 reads CASSPQENTEAFF. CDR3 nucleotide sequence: TGCGCCAGCAGTCCACAGGAGAACACTGAAGCTTTCTTT.

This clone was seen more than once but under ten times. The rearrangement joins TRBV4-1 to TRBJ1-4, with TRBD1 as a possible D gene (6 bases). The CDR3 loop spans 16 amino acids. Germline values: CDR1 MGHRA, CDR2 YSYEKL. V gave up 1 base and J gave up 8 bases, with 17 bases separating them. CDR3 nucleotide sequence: TGCGCCAGCAGCCAAGCGGGTTGGGGACAACGGGAAAAACTGTTTTTT. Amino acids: CASSQAGWGQREKLFF.

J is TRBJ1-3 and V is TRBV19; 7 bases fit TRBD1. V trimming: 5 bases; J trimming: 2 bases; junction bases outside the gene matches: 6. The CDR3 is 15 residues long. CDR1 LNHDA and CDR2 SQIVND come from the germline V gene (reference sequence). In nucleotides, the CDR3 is TGTGCCAGTAGTCTTAAGACAGGGACTGGAAACACCATATATTTT. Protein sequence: CASSLKTGTGNTIYF.

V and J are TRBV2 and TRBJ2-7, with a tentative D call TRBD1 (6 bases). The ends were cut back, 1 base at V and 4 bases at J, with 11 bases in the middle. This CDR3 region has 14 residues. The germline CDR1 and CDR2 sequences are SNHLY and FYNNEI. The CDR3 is CASSEDIQGYEQYF. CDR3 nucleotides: TGTGCCAGCAGTGAAGATATCCAGGGGTACGAGCAGTACTTC.

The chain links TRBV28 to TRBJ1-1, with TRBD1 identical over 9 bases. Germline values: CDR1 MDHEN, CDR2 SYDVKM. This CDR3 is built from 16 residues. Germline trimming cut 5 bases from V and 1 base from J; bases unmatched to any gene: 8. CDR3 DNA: TGTGCCAGCAGTGTATACCGGGACAGGGCGAACACTGAAGCTTTCTTT. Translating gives CASSVYRDRANTEAFF.

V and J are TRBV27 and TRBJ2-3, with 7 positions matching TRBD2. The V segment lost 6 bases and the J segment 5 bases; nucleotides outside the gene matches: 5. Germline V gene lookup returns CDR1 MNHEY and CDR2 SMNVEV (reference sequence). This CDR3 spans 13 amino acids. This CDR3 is CASRWTSGDTQYF. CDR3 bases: TGTGCCAGCAGATGGACTAGTGGAGATACGCAGTATTTT.

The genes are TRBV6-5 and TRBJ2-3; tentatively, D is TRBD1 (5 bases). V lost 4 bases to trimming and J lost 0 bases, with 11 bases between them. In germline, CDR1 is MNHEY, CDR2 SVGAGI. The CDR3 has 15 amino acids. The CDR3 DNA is TGTGCCAGCAGTTGGGGCCAGACCAGCACAGATACGCAGTATTTT. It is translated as CASSWGQTSTDTQYF.

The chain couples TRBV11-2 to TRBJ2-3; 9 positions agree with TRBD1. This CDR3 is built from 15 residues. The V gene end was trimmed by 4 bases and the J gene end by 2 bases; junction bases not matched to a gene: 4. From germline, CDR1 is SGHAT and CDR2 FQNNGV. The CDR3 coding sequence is TGTGCCAGCAGCTCGGGGGACAGGGTCACAGATACGCAGTATTTT. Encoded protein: CASSSGDRVTDTQYF.

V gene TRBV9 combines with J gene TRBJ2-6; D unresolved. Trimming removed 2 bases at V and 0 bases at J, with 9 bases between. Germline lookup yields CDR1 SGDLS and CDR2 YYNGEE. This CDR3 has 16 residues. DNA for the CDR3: TGTGCCAGCAGCGTTAGCCTTTACTCTGGGGCCAACGTCCTGACTTTC. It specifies CASSVSLYSGANVLTF.

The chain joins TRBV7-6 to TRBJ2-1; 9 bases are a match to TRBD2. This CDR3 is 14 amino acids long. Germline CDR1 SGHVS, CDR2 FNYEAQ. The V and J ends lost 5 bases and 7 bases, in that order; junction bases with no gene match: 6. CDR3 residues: CASSPGLAPNEQFF. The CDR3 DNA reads TGTGCCAGCAGCCCCGGACTAGCGCCGAATGAGCAGTTCTTC.

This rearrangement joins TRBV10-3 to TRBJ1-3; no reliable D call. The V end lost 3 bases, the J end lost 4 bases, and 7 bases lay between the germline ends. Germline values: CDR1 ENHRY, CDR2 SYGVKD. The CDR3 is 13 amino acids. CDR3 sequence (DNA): TGTGCCATCAGTGATGAGGCCGGAAACACCATATATTTT. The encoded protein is CAISDEAGNTIYF.

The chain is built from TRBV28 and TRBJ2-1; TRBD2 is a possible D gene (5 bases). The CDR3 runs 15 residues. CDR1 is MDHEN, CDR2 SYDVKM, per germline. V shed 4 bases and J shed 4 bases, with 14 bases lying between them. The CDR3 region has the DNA TGTGCCAGCAGTTCTGGTCTAGCAGAATACAATGAGCAGTTCTTC. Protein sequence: CASSSGLAEYNEQFF.

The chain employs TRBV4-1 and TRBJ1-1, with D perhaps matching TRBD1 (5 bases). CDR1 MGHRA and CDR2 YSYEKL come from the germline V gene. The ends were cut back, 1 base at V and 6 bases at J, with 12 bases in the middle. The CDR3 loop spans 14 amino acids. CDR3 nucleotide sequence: TGCGCCAGCAGCCAAGCAGGGATAAACCCTGAAGCTTTCTTT. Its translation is CASSQAGINPEAFF.

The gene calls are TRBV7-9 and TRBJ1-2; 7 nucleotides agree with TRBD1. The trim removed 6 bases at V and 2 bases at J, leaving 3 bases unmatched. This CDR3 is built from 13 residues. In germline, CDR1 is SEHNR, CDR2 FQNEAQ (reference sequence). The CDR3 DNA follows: TGTGCCAGCAGTCCGACAGGGAACTATGGCTACACCTTC. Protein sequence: CASSPTGNYGYTF.